Below, one TCR beta chain is given with its context. This sample is drawn from a study of blood T cell repertoires in COVID-19. V lost 4 bases and J lost 8; bases outside the gene matches: 12. The CDR3 length is 16 residues. Germline V CDR1 and CDR2: SGHRS, YFSETQ. The repertoire was sequenced with immunoSEQ multiplex PCR; TCRdb's copy has only in-frame clones and lacks some. The table includes about 220,000 clones, over 65% detected once. The sequence was collected from a woman aged 55-75 years who had recovered from COVID-19. V is TRBV5-1 and J is TRBJ2-1, with TRBD1 identical over 10 bases. The sequenced sample consisted of PBMCs or T cells enriched from blood (not recorded which). CDR3 sequence (DNA): TGCGCCAGCAGCCTAGCCGGGACAGGGGATATCGATGAGCAGTTCTTC. It encodes CASSLAGTGDIDEQFF.